This T cell receptor (beta chain) appears in the sequencing data of a study of graft-versus-host responses after intestinal transplantation. About the study: Isolated intestinal, liver-intestinal, or multivisceral transplants were what recipients had. All of the recipients had induction that used anti-thymocyte globulin, then tacrolimus and steroids for approximately 3 years.

Sequenced by immunoSEQ multiplex PCR; TCRdb stores in-frame clones only, minus some. The sample has roughly 40,000 clones, 89% seen once; the top ten hold roughly 6.6%. Points on this clone: The antigen remains unidentified.

Study-wide findings and caveats: Present in recipient marrow, GvH clones included some that appeared first in ileum or blood.

The sequenced sample was PBMCs, obtained roughly 270 days after transplant. This clonotype was sampled from a human patient who received an intestinal transplant, so some T cells may come from the graft donor.

For the CDR3, the DNA is TGCGCCAGCACCAAACGGATGGGGGACAATGAGCAGTTCTTC. This gives the protein CASTKRMGDNEQFF. The V call is TRBV10-2, the J call TRBJ2-1, with D perhaps being TRBD1 or TRBD2 (5 bases each). CDR1 is WSHSY and CDR2 is SAAADI in the germline V gene. The CDR3 sequence is 14 residues long. V lost 7 bases and J lost 5, with 15 bases in between.